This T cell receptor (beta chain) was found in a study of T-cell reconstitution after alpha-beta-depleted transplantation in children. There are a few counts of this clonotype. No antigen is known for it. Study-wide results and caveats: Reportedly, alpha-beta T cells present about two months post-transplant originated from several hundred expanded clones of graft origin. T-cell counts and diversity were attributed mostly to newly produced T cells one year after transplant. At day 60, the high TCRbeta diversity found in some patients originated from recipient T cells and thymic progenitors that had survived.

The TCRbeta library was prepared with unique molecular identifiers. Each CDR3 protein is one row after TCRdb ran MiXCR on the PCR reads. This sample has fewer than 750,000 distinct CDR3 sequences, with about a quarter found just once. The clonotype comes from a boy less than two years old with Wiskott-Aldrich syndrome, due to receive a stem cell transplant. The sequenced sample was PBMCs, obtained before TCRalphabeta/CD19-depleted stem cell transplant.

CDR3 protein: CAISGPGQGGYNEQFF. The CDR3 DNA reads TGTGCCATCAGTGGCCCCGGACAGGGGGGCTACAATGAGCAGTTCTTC. This rearrangement joins TRBV10-3 to TRBJ2-1, with 10 bases fitting TRBD1. Per germline, CDR1 ENHRY and CDR2 SYGVKD. This CDR3 region has 16 residues. V gave up 4 bases and J gave up 3 bases; unmatched junction bases: 6.